Below, 19 T cell receptor beta chains from the same sample are listed, as sequenced in a study of cytotoxic CD8 clonotypes in ibrutinib-treated CLL. Generated by immunoSEQ multiplex PCR, the TCRdb table keeps only in-frame clones and is missing some. The sample shows tens of thousands of clones, roughly 50% of them seen only once. This material consisted of PBMCs, taken after 24 months of ibrutinib treatment. The receptors originated from a human donor with chronic lymphocytic leukemia.

The sample holds a few counts of this clone. The rearrangement uses TRBV15 and TRBJ2-1, with TRBD1 matching 8 bases. The CDR3 spans 16 residues. Trimming cost V 5 bases and J 9 bases; bases outside gene matches: 15. Germline-derived CDR1 and CDR2 are LNHNV and YYDKDF (reference sequence). The CDR3 sequence: CATSRGGTGGSGEQFF. The CDR3 region has the DNA TGTGCCACCAGCCGGGGAGGAACAGGGGGTAGCGGTGAGCAGTTCTTC.

This rearrangement joins TRBV2 to TRBJ2-2; D unresolved. This CDR3 comprises 12 residues. Trimming removed 6 bases at V and 6 bases at J, with 8 bases between. Germline V gene sequence: CDR1 SNHLY, CDR2 FYNNEI. The CDR3 protein is CASRETPGELFF. CDR3 DNA: TGTGCCAGCAGGGAGACTCCCGGGGAGCTGTTTTTT.

This clone has a handful of counts. The V call is TRBV9, the J call TRBJ1-5; the match to TRBD1 covers 9 bases. Germline-derived CDR1 and CDR2 are SGDLS and YYNGEE. There are 14 residues in the CDR3. J gave up 7 bases and V 0 bases, and 2 bases lay outside the gene matches. The CDR3 loop is CASSVGTGEQPQHF. DNA for the CDR3: TGTGCCAGCAGCGTAGGGACAGGGGAGCAGCCCCAGCATTTT.

This clone has just a few counts. The rearrangement links TRBV10-3 to TRBJ1-2, with D hard to call. Trimming took 2 bases from V and 8 from J, leaving 9 bases between them. Germline CDR1 reads ENHRY; CDR2 reads SYGVKD. This CDR3 is built from 12 residues. In DNA form, the CDR3 reads TGTGCCATCAGTGAGGGTCCGCCGGGCTACACCTTC. It codes for CAISEGPPGYTF.

The chain links TRBV19 to TRBJ1-2, with D possibly matching TRBD1 (5 bases). The germline gives CDR1 LNHDA, CDR2 SQIVND (reference sequence). The CDR3 totals 13 residues. The V end was cut by 7 bases, the J end by 3 bases, with 12 bases between. The CDR3, as DNA: TGTGCCAGTACCGGGGACCCCTACTATGGCTACACCTTC. Amino acid sequence: CASTGDPYYGYTF.

Many counts were recorded for this clone. The chain recombines TRBV14 with TRBJ2-1; possible D gene TRBD2, 6 bases. The CDR3 has 14 amino acids. Germline V gives CDR1 SGHDN, CDR2 FVKESK. V lost 4 bases, J lost 5 bases, and 12 bases lay in between. CDR3 sequence: CASSRDWRNNEQFF. The CDR3, as DNA: TGTGCCAGCAGCCGGGACTGGCGTAACAATGAGCAGTTCTTC.

The V call is TRBV7-9, the J call TRBJ2-2; 10 bases align to TRBD2. With V trimmed by 2 bases and J by 5 bases, 5 bases remained unmatched. This CDR3 has 16 amino acids. Germline V lookup: CDR1 SEHNR, CDR2 FQNEAQ (reference sequence). The CDR3 spells CASSLMGLAQTGELFF. The CDR3 DNA follows: TGTGCCAGCAGCTTAATGGGACTAGCGCAGACCGGGGAGCTGTTTTTT. The whole variable domain, filled in from reference TRBV7-9 and TRBJ2-2, reads DTGVSQNPRHKITKRGQNVTFRCDPISEHNRLYWYRQTLGQGPEFLTYFQNEAQLEKSRLLSDRFSAERPKGSFSTLEIQRTEQGDSAMYLCASSLMGLAQTGELFFGEGSRLTVL.

The rearrangement joins TRBV6-5 to TRBJ2-7; D perhaps matches TRBD1 (5 bases). The CDR3 has 11 residues. CDR1 is MNHEY, CDR2 SVGAGI, per germline. V was clipped by 4 bases and J by 5 bases, with 6 bases between them. The CDR3 sequence: CASSLGDEQYV. The DNA for the CDR3 is TGTGCCAGCAGTTTAGGGGACGAGCAGTACGTC.

CDR3 coding DNA: TGCGCCAGCTCGGAGCTCACAGATACGCAGTATTTT. This gives the protein CASSELTDTQYF. The chain couples TRBV5-1 to TRBJ2-3; D gene unclear. The V gene lost 7 bases and the J gene lost 2 bases, with 8 bases spanning the gap. The length of the CDR3 is 12 residues. In germline, CDR1 is SGHRS, CDR2 YFSETQ.

The chain recombines TRBV6-6 with TRBJ2-3, with D unresolved. Trimming cost V 6 bases and J 2 bases, with 3 bases left between them. The CDR3 extends over 11 amino acids. Germline V gene lookup returns CDR1 MNHNY and CDR2 SVGAGI (reference sequence). For the CDR3, the DNA is TGTGCCAGCAGAAACACAGATACGCAGTATTTT. Translated: CASRNTDTQYF.

The rearrangement joins TRBV5-4 to TRBJ2-1; 7 nucleotides agree with TRBD1. Germline trimming cut 4 bases from V and 6 bases from J; bases unmatched to any gene: 16. This CDR3 contains 17 residues. Looked up from germline, CDR1 is SGHNT and CDR2 is YYREEE (reference sequence). CDR3 loop: CASSIPPTGVVSNEQFF. The CDR3 nucleotides are TGTGCCAGCAGCATCCCGCCAACAGGGGTAGTGTCCAATGAGCAGTTCTTC.

A word on this clone: The sample contains more than one DNA sequence encoding this CDR3. V usage is TRBV20-1 and J usage is TRBJ2-7; D is ambiguous. The CDR3 is 11 amino acids. Trimming left V 2 bases short and J 3 bases short, with 5 bases between. Germline V gene data show CDR1 as DFQATT and CDR2 as SNEGSKA (reference sequence). The CDR3 here is CSARTLYEQYF. The CDR3, as DNA: TGCAGTGCTAGAACACTCTACGAGCAGTACTTC.

The rearrangement uses TRBV11-2 and TRBJ2-3, with D unresolved. Germline CDR1 SGHAT, CDR2 FQNNGV. The CDR3 totals 14 residues. V lost 2 bases and J 1 base, leaving 7 bases between the germline ends. The CDR3 DNA sequence: TGTGCCAGCAGCTTAATGTATGGCACAGATACGCAGTATTTT. This gives the protein CASSLMYGTDTQYF.

This rearrangement joins TRBV29-1 to TRBJ1-1, with no clear D. The germline CDR1 and CDR2 sequences are SQVTM and ANQGSEA. V lost 3 bases and J lost 7, with 9 bases in between. The CDR3 sequence is 11 residues long. The CDR3: CSVDRTHEAFF. The CDR3 DNA sequence: TGCAGCGTTGATAGGACCCATGAAGCTTTCTTT.

The chain recombines TRBV6-1 with TRBJ2-7; perhaps D is TRBD1 or TRBD2 (6 bases each). Germline CDR1 reads MNHNS; CDR2 reads SASEGT. Trimming left V 2 bases short and J 6 bases short, with 14 bases between. The CDR3 is 14 amino acids. The CDR3 coding sequence is TGTGCCAGCAGTGAACGATCAAAGGGGGGCGAGCAGTACGTC. Amino acids: CASSERSKGGEQYV.

The chain combines TRBV7-8 with TRBJ2-7, with 11 positions matching TRBD2. V dropped 5 bases and J dropped 2; count of bases not matched to a gene: 8. Germline CDR1 reads SGHVS; CDR2 reads FQNEAQ. The length of the CDR3 is 16 residues. The CDR3 loop is CASSPRLTSGTYEQYF. For the CDR3, the DNA is TGTGCCAGCAGCCCCCGACTGACTAGCGGGACCTACGAGCAGTACTTC.

The genes are TRBV9 and TRBJ2-1; unclear D gene. The length of the CDR3 is 14 residues. Trimming cost V 3 bases and J 8 bases, with 15 bases left between them. Per germline, CDR1 SGDLS and CDR2 YYNGEE. In DNA form, the CDR3 reads TGTGCCAGCAGCGCCCCGCCCCTTCGCGATGAGCAGTTCTTC. The encoded protein is CASSAPPLRDEQFF. The full variable domain, completed using reference TRBV9 and TRBJ2-1, is DSGVTQTPKHLITATGQRVTLRCSPRSGDLSVYWYQQSLDQGLQFLIQYYNGEERAKGNILERFSAQQFPDLHSELNLSSLELGDSALYFCASSAPPLRDEQFFGPGTRLTVL.

This clone was seen a handful of times. The rearrangement joins TRBV10-3 to TRBJ1-6; D is ambiguous. Per the germline V gene, CDR1 is ENHRY and CDR2 is SYGVKD. V lost 4 bases and J lost 9, with 10 bases in between. This CDR3 is built from 13 residues. CDR3 loop: CAISGSTSSPLHF. CDR3 nucleotides: TGTGCCATCAGTGGGTCTACGAGTTCACCCCTCCACTTT.

This clone came up a few times. The chain carries TRBV29-1 and TRBJ2-3; 8 bases align to TRBD1. The CDR3 covers 13 residues. The J segment lost 0 bases and the V segment lost 7 bases, leaving 3 bases of the junction unmatched. Germline loops: CDR1 SQVTM, CDR2 ANQGSEA. The DNA for the CDR3 is TGCAGCGAACGGACAGGGAGCACAGATACGCAGTATTTT. Its translation is CSERTGSTDTQYF.